This is a list of T cell receptor beta chains from one sample in a study of cytomegalovirus exposure and HLA in healthy donors. Method: immunoSEQ multiplex PCR; TCRdb's copy keeps in-frame clones and lacks some. The data hold about 63,000 clones, with more than 80% observed a single time. The sample consisted of PBMCs. The source of these receptors is a woman younger than 35 in good health and CMV-seronegative. CDR3s include the opening cysteine and the closing phenylalanine or tryptophan. The D gene is left open where the match is weak. Size tells how often a clone was seen (once, few, many) or the class of an expanded clone, and some rows leave it out.

CDR3 protein: CASKMASAADTQYF
CDR3 DNA: TGCGCCAGCAAAATGGCTAGCGCGGCAGATACGCAGTATTTT
J gene: TRBJ2-3
CDR3 length: 14
clone size: NA
D gene: NA
V gene: TRBV5-1

CDR3 protein: CASQTGTAYNEQFF
CDR3 DNA: TGTGCCAGTCAAACCGGGACAGCCTACAATGAGCAGTTCTTC
J gene: TRBJ2-1
CDR3 length: 14
clone size: NA
D gene: TRBD1
V gene: TRBV19

CDR3 protein: CASSLGSDAYEQYF
CDR3 DNA: TGTGCCAGCAGCTTGGGTAGCGACGCCTACGAGCAGTACTTC
J gene: TRBJ2-7
CDR3 length: 14
clone size: NA
D gene: NA
V gene: TRBV5-4

CDR3 protein: CATNDRGLNTEAFF
CDR3 DNA: TGTGCCACCAACGACAGGGGGTTGAACACTGAAGCTTTCTTT
J gene: TRBJ1-1
CDR3 length: 14
clone size: NA
D gene: TRBD1
V gene: TRBV6-1

CDR3 protein: CASSISSVYDTQYF
CDR3 DNA: TGTGCCAGTAGTATAAGTAGCGTCTACGATACGCAGTATTTT
J gene: TRBJ2-3
CDR3 length: 14
clone size: NA
D gene: NA
V gene: TRBV19

CDR3 protein: CASRTEGNRETQYF
CDR3 DNA: TGTGCCAGCAGAACGGAGGGAAATAGAGAGACCCAGTACTTC
J gene: TRBJ2-5
CDR3 length: 14
clone size: NA
D gene: NA
V gene: TRBV28

CDR3 protein: CASSLGRGLGRGNYGYTF
CDR3 DNA: TGTGCCAGCAGCTTAGGCAGGGGGCTAGGTCGCGGTAACTATGGCTACACCTTC
J gene: TRBJ1-2
CDR3 length: 18
clone size: NA
D gene: TRBD1
V gene: TRBV11-2

CDR3 protein: CASRDILVSPLHF
CDR3 DNA: TGTGCCAGCCGGGACATTTTAGTGTCGCCCCTCCACTTT
J gene: TRBJ1-6
CDR3 length: 13
clone size: few
D gene: NA
V gene: TRBV2

CDR3 protein: CASSQWSGTEAFF
CDR3 DNA: TGTGCCAGCAGCCAATGGTCGGGCACTGAAGCTTTCTTT
J gene: TRBJ1-1
CDR3 length: 13
clone size: NA
D gene: NA
V gene: TRBV28

CDR3 protein: CASSLPGQTNEKLFF
CDR3 DNA: TGTGCCAGCAGCCTGCCGGGACAGACAAATGAAAAACTGTTTTTT
J gene: TRBJ1-4
CDR3 length: 15
clone size: NA
D gene: TRBD1
V gene: TRBV28

CDR3 protein: CASSYDSYGNYGYTF
CDR3 DNA: TGTGCCAGCAGTTATGACAGTTATGGAAACTATGGCTACACCTTC
J gene: TRBJ1-2
CDR3 length: 15
clone size: NA
D gene: NA
V gene: TRBV27

CDR3 protein: CASSPRPWQGPYGTEAFF
CDR3 DNA: TGTGCCAGCAGCCCCAGGCCCTGGCAGGGGCCTTACGGCACTGAAGCTTTCTTT
J gene: TRBJ1-1
CDR3 length: 18
clone size: NA
D gene: NA
V gene: TRBV14

CDR3 protein: CASSTLGGGGVNGYTF
CDR3 DNA: TGTGCCAGCAGCACATTGGGAGGAGGGGGGGTCAATGGCTACACCTTC
J gene: TRBJ1-2
CDR3 length: 16
clone size: once
D gene: NA
V gene: TRBV27

CDR3 protein: CAWSRSGGADTQYF
CDR3 DNA: TGTGCCTGGAGTAGGTCAGGGGGCGCGGATACGCAGTATTTT
J gene: TRBJ2-3
CDR3 length: 14
clone size: once
D gene: TRBD1
V gene: TRBV30

CDR3 protein: CASSILAGGTDTQYF
CDR3 DNA: TGTGCCAGCAGCATACTAGCGGGGGGCACAGATACGCAGTATTTT
J gene: TRBJ2-3
CDR3 length: 15
clone size: NA
D gene: TRBD2
V gene: TRBV9

CDR3 protein: CASRGRENEKLFF
CDR3 DNA: TGTGCCAGCAGAGGACGGGAAAATGAAAAACTGTTTTTT
J gene: TRBJ1-4
CDR3 length: 13
clone size: NA
D gene: NA
V gene: TRBV28

CDR3 protein: CASSLGGVPDTQYF
CDR3 DNA: TGCGCCAGCAGTTTAGGCGGGGTCCCAGATACGCAGTATTTT
J gene: TRBJ2-3
CDR3 length: 14
clone size: NA
D gene: NA
V gene: TRBV10-2

CDR3 protein: CASSLDRGSSGNTIYF
CDR3 DNA: TGTGCCAGCAGCTTAGACCGAGGTAGCTCTGGAAACACCATATATTTT
J gene: TRBJ1-3
CDR3 length: 16
clone size: NA
D gene: NA
V gene: TRBV7-9

CDR3 protein: CASRDLNSPQHF
CDR3 DNA: TGTGCCAGTAGGGACTTGAACAGCCCCCAGCATTTT
J gene: TRBJ1-5
CDR3 length: 12
clone size: few
D gene: NA
V gene: TRBV19

CDR3 protein: CASTLGGVTGELFF
CDR3 DNA: TGTGCCAGTACTCTGGGGGGGGTCACCGGGGAGCTGTTTTTT
J gene: TRBJ2-2
CDR3 length: 14
clone size: NA
D gene: TRBD2
V gene: TRBV19

CDR3 protein: CASSFSPGTDSYEQYF
CDR3 DNA: TGCGCCAGCAGCTTCTCCCCGGGGACAGACTCCTACGAGCAGTACTTC
J gene: TRBJ2-7
CDR3 length: 16
clone size: NA
D gene: TRBD1
V gene: TRBV5-1

CDR3 protein: CASKVGGGNQPQHF
CDR3 DNA: TGTGCCAGCAAAGTGGGGGGTGGCAATCAGCCCCAGCATTTT
J gene: TRBJ1-5
CDR3 length: 14
clone size: few
D gene: NA
V gene: TRBV2